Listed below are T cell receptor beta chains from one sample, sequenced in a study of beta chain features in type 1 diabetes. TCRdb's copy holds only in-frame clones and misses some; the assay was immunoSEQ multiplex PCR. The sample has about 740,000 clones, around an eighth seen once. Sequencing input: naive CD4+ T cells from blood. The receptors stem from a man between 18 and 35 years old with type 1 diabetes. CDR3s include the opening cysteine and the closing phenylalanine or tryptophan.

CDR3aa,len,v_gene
CASSRDLNYGYTF,13,TRBV6-6
CASSPGTANYGYTF,14,TRBV6-6
CASSTDRWNTEAFF,14,TRBV19
CASSPQTGKDGYTF,14,TRBV4-1
CASSRDRGGYEQYF,14,TRBV19
CASSPQATLVAPDTQYF,17,TRBV7-9
CAWREVYEQYF,11,TRBV30
CASSPSNTEAFF,12,TRBV18
CASSPGQGVGGYTF,14,TRBV5-1
CASSSDRRYGYTF,13,TRBV6-1
CASSQTLQGTSYNEQFF,17,TRBV4-1
CAWSEGLNTGELFF,14,TRBV30
CASSKGTGNTGELFF,15,TRBV21-1
CASSQDRASYNEQFF,15,TRBV2
CAWSRDDRGKLFF,13,TRBV30
CASSNTRADTEAFF,14,TRBV5-1
CASSLAPMDNQPQHF,15,TRBV7-2
CASGPDQETQYF,12,TRBV10-1
CASRPGLAGTEQFF,14,TRBV4-1
CASSQRGVSTEAFF,14,TRBV4-1
CASSAGTGSSYEQYF,15,TRBV9
CASSPPSGTGYNEQFF,16,TRBV9
CASSNGLAGDYEQYF,15,TRBV5-1
CASSLYQGDTEAFF,14,TRBV27
CASSEGDRDYNEQFF,15,TRBV27
CASKALWMSGQPQHF,15,TRBV28
CAISLQGDIQYF,12,TRBV10-3
CASSQDKGVKGENIQYF,17,TRBV4-1
CACRTQMNTEAFF,13,TRBV30
CASHPYRDRSTDTQYF,16,TRBV27
CASSLNRANYGYTF,14,TRBV13
CAIRRQGSDTQYF,13,TRBV10-3
CASSTSYSSGANVLTF,16,TRBV27
CASSFTQGTYEQYF,14,TRBV5-6
CASSSPQRGEQYF,13,TRBV7-9
CTSSGTVNTEAFF,13,TRBV1